The 24 T cell receptor beta chains in this list originate from one sample, sequenced in a study of STAT5B mutations in CD4+ large granular lymphocyte leukemia. Produced via immunoSEQ multiplex PCR; TCRdb's table is partial and in-frame only. Here the sample spans some 40,000 clones, 65% to 90% being singletons. The sequenced sample consisted of CD4+ T cells from blood buffy coats. The receptors shown here come from a human donor in good health.

This clone was found a few times. This sequence joins TRBV7-9 and TRBJ1-6; D uncertain. The CDR3 sequence is 12 residues long. V was shortened by 5 bases and J by 7 bases, with 6 bases between the two germline ends. CDR1 is SEHNR and CDR2 is FQNEAQ in the germline V gene (reference sequence). CDR3 in amino acids: CASSLTNSPLHF. CDR3 coding DNA: TGTGCCAGCAGCCTGACAAATTCACCCCTCCACTTT.

In DNA form, the CDR3 reads TGTGCCAGTAGTATGGAGGCTACCCAAGAGACCCAGTACTTC. Translated: CASSMEATQETQYF. This chain uses TRBV19 with TRBJ2-5; TRBD2 is a possible D gene (5 bases). The V gene lost 3 bases and the J gene lost 1 base, with 9 bases spanning the gap. Per germline, CDR1 LNHDA and CDR2 SQIVND (reference sequence). The CDR3 covers 14 residues.

The CDR3 DNA sequence: TGTGCCAGCAGCGGCGGGTGGCAAGAGACCCAGTACTTC. This codes for CASSGGWQETQYF. This chain joins TRBV5-4 and TRBJ2-5, with D maybe TRBD2 (5 bases). The V gene lost 4 bases and the J gene lost 2 bases, with 9 bases spanning the gap. This CDR3 comprises 13 residues. Germline V lookup: CDR1 SGHNT, CDR2 YYREEE (reference sequence).

J is TRBJ2-7 and V is TRBV6-1, with TRBD2 matching 8 bases. Germline V gives CDR1 MNHNS, CDR2 SASEGT. V lost 10 bases to trimming and J lost 2 bases; unmatched junction nucleotides: 7. This CDR3 has 13 residues. CDR3 protein: CATSGGPPYEQYF. CDR3 DNA: TGTGCCACCTCGGGGGGGCCTCCCTACGAGCAGTACTTC.

This chain joins TRBV7-3 and TRBJ1-1; TRBD1 might be the D (5 bases). In germline, CDR1 is SGHTA, CDR2 FQGTGA. The CDR3 length is 15 residues. V lost 5 bases and J lost 2, with 15 bases in between. For the CDR3, the DNA is TGTGCCAGCAGCGCGGGGGGGGTGGAAAACACTGAAGCTTTCTTT. It translates to CASSAGGVENTEAFF.

This chain connects TRBV2 to TRBJ2-5, with 9 bases that match TRBD1. This CDR3 contains 15 residues. V was clipped by 5 bases and J by 5 bases; unmatched bases: 9. CDR1 and CDR2 from the germline V gene are SNHLY and FYNNEI. The DNA of the CDR3 is TGTGCCAGCAGTCACATAGGACAGGGGAAGGAGACCCAGTACTTC. Residues: CASSHIGQGKETQYF. The entire variable domain, with the rest obtained from reference TRBV2 and TRBJ2-5, is as follows: EPEVTQTPSHQVTQMGQEVILRCVPISNHLYFYWYRQILGQKVEFLVSFYNNEISEKSEIFDDQFSVERPDGSNFTLKIRSTKLEDSAMYFCASSHIGQGKETQYFGPGTRLLVL.

The rearrangement uses TRBV6-5 and TRBJ2-1; D may be TRBD1 or TRBD2 (5 bases each). The CDR3 spans 13 residues. Germline assignment: CDR1 MNHEY and CDR2 SVGAGI. This chain's CDR3 is CVAVGDRYNEQFF. The CDR3 region has the DNA TGTGTGGCGGTGGGGGACCGTTACAATGAGCAGTTCTTC.

The chain couples TRBV13 to TRBJ1-1, with D possibly TRBD1 on 5 matching bases. Trimming took 5 bases from V and 4 from J, leaving 17 bases between them. This CDR3 comprises 15 residues. Germline V CDR1 and CDR2: PRHDT, FYEKMQ (reference sequence). The CDR3 reads CASSPPGGGGTEAFF. CDR3 nucleotide sequence: TGTGCCAGCAGCCCACCGGGGGGGGGAGGCACTGAAGCTTTCTTT.

V gene TRBV28 combines with J gene TRBJ2-1, with 11 bases matching TRBD2. Germline lookup yields CDR1 MDHEN and CDR2 SYDVKM. V lost 6 bases, J lost 9 bases, and 7 bases stayed unmatched. CDR3 size: 14 residues. As DNA, the CDR3 is TGTGCCAGCAGGGTAGCGGGAGGGCCCACTGAGCAGTTCTTC. It translates to CASRVAGGPTEQFF.

This clone was detected only a few times. V gene TRBV5-1 combines with J gene TRBJ1-2; D uncertain. CDR3 length equals 14 residues. V was trimmed by 0 bases and J by 5 bases, leaving 11 bases between them. The germline V gene has CDR1 SGHRS and CDR2 YFSETQ. The CDR3 DNA reads TGCGCCAGCAGCTTGGCCCAGACACAGTATGGCTACACCTTC. Translated, it gives CASSLAQTQYGYTF.

V and J are TRBV19 and TRBJ2-1; the match to TRBD2 covers 7 bases. V shed 9 bases, J shed 0 bases, and the junction held 8 bases outside the gene matches. The CDR3 has 15 residues. In germline, CDR1 is LNHDA, CDR2 SQIVND (reference sequence). CDR3 sequence: CASNRGGSSYNEQFF. In nucleotides, the CDR3 is TGTGCCAGCAACCGTGGCGGGAGCTCCTACAATGAGCAGTTCTTC.

The J gene is TRBJ1-1, the V gene TRBV18, with a possible D match to TRBD1 (5 bases). Trimming removed 5 bases at V and 6 bases at J, with 13 bases between. There are 13 residues in the CDR3. Germline V gene data show CDR1 as KGHSH and CDR2 as LQKENI. CDR3 in amino acids: CASSIVREAEAFF. The CDR3 DNA is TGTGCCAGCTCAATAGTCAGGGAGGCTGAAGCTTTCTTT.

J is TRBJ2-2 and V is TRBV7-8; D is possibly TRBD1 or TRBD2 (7 bases each). Looked up from germline, CDR1 is SGHVS and CDR2 is FQNEAQ. There are 16 residues in the CDR3. Trimming removed 5 bases at V and 2 bases at J, with 15 bases between. Here the CDR3 reads CASSAGGGFNTGELFF. In DNA form, the CDR3 reads TGTGCCAGCAGCGCAGGGGGGGGATTTAACACCGGGGAGCTGTTTTTT.

The chain recombines TRBV6-5 with TRBJ2-5; 8 bases are a match to TRBD1. Germline lookup yields CDR1 MNHEY and CDR2 SVGAGI. Trimming removed 4 bases from V and 5 bases from J; junction bases left unmatched: 9. This CDR3 contains 15 residues. The CDR3 is CASSFTGGPGETQYF. In DNA, the CDR3 is TGTGCCAGCAGTTTTACAGGGGGTCCAGGGGAGACCCAGTACTTC.

This sequence joins TRBV5-1 and TRBJ1-2, with TRBD1 matching 9 bases. Trimming cost V 2 bases and J 6 bases; bases outside gene matches: 2. Germline values: CDR1 SGHRS, CDR2 YFSETQ. CDR3 length: 13 residues. DNA of the CDR3: TGCGCCAGCAGCTTTGGACAGGGGCATGGCTACACCTTC. Translated: CASSFGQGHGYTF.

J is TRBJ1-2 and V is TRBV6-5; 10 bases match TRBD1. The CDR3 totals 13 residues. V was pared by 10 bases and J by 4 bases, with 6 bases of the junction left unmatched. Per the germline V gene, CDR1 is MNHEY and CDR2 is SVGAGI. The CDR3: CATRRQGAYGYTF. CDR3 nucleotides: TGTGCCACCCGTCGACAGGGGGCCTATGGCTACACCTTC.

This chain joins TRBV28 and TRBJ1-1, with 7 bases aligning to TRBD1. This CDR3 comprises 15 residues. V lost 4 bases, J lost 3 bases, and 8 bases stayed unmatched. Per germline, CDR1 MDHEN and CDR2 SYDVKM. CDR3 loop: CASSSGTAGDTEAFF. The CDR3 DNA sequence: TGTGCCAGCAGTTCCGGGACAGCCGGGGACACTGAAGCTTTCTTT.

The rearrangement joins TRBV30 to TRBJ1-4, with D unclear. The germline CDR1 and CDR2 sequences are GTSNPN and SVGIG (reference sequence). The CDR3 has 10 residues. V dropped 1 base and J dropped 8 bases, with 2 bases sitting between them. CDR3 DNA sequence: TGTGCCTGGAGTGAGGAAAAACTGTTTTTT. This encodes CAWSEEKLFF.

The chain links TRBV27 to TRBJ2-5, with D perhaps TRBD2 (5 bases). The V gene's germline CDR1 is MNHEY and CDR2 SMNVEV (reference sequence). The length of the CDR3 is 12 residues. Trimming shortened V by 6 bases and J by 5 bases, and 10 bases separated the two germline ends. The CDR3 here is CASSVPGETQYF. The CDR3 nucleotides are TGTGCCAGCAGCGTCCCGGGGGAGACCCAGTACTTC.

This clone was recorded once. The J gene is TRBJ1-3, the V gene TRBV6-5; D not certain. CDR3 length: 15 amino acids. CDR1 is MNHEY, CDR2 SVGAGI, per germline. The V and J ends lost 5 bases and 0 bases respectively, with 11 bases between them. The CDR3 DNA follows: TGTGCCAGCAGTATCGGACGCCTCTCTGGAAACACCATATATTTT. It codes for CASSIGRLSGNTIYF.

This sequence joins TRBV5-8 and TRBJ1-3; 11 bases are shared with TRBD1. The V segment lost 4 bases and the J segment 2 bases; nucleotides outside the gene matches: 5. Germline CDR1 reads SGHTS; CDR2 reads YDEGEE. This CDR3 region has 16 residues. CDR3 DNA: TGTGCCAGCAGCAATGGACAGGGGGCGCCTGGAAACACCATATATTTT. It is translated as CASSNGQGAPGNTIYF. The whole variable domain, remainder taken from reference TRBV5-8 and TRBJ1-3, is EAGVTQSPTHLIKTRGQQATLRCSPISGHTSVYWYQQALGLGLQFLLWYDEGEERNRGNFPPRFSGRQFPNYSSELNVNALELEDSALYLCASSNGQGAPGNTIYFGEGSWLTVV.

The CDR3 DNA follows: TGTGCCAGCAGCCCGGGACAGGGGGTCTTCTACGAGCAGTACTTC. It encodes CASSPGQGVFYEQYF. The chain uses TRBV7-2 and TRBJ2-7, with TRBD1 matching 11 bases. The germline CDR1 and CDR2 sequences are SGHTA and FQGNSA. The CDR3 totals 15 residues. Trimming removed 5 bases from V and 3 bases from J; junction bases left unmatched: 6.

The V call is TRBV6-1, the J call TRBJ1-1; maybe TRBD1 (5 bases). Trimming removed 3 bases at V and 1 base at J, with 18 bases between. The V gene's germline CDR1 is MNHNS and CDR2 SASEGT. The CDR3 spans 17 residues. DNA of the CDR3: TGTGCCAGCAGTGATCCACCCTCCGGGGGGAGGAACACTGAAGCTTTCTTT. This gives the protein CASSDPPSGGRNTEAFF.

This sequence joins TRBV6-1 and TRBJ1-4; possible D gene TRBD1, 5 bases. CDR1 and CDR2 from the germline V gene are MNHNS and SASEGT. V dropped 3 bases and J dropped 7 bases, with 12 bases sitting between them. CDR3 size: 14 residues. The CDR3 coding sequence is TGTGCCAGCAGTGACGAGGGGCAGGGTGAAAAACTGTTTTTT. Encoded protein: CASSDEGQGEKLFF.